This TCR beta chain was recorded in a study of graft-versus-host responses after intestinal transplantation. Study summary: Transplants were multivisceral, liver-intestinal, or isolated intestinal. Anti-thymocyte globulin induction, then tacrolimus and steroids for around 3 years, went to all recipients. Overall study findings and caveats: GvH clones turned up in recipient marrow; some had shown up first in ileum or blood.

Details on this clone: Its cognate antigen is unknown.

Per germline, CDR1 SGHRS and CDR2 YFSETQ. Trimming shortened V by 2 bases and J by 4 bases, and 14 bases separated the two germline ends. The CDR3 sequence is 15 residues long. Assay used: immunoSEQ multiplex PCR; TCRdb lists only in-frame clones, some missing. Of approximately 86,000 clones listed, 91% were seen once; the top ten hold 0.1%. This receptor was identified in a human donor who received an intestinal transplant. The V call is TRBV5-1, the J call TRBJ2-3; D might be TRBD2 (6 bases). This material consisted of unstimulated CD4+ T cells sorted from spleen or lymph node cells, taken before intestinal transplant. The CDR3: CASSLGTRPADTQYF. The CDR3 nucleotides are TGCGCCAGCAGCTTAGGGACTCGACCGGCAGATACGCAGTATTTT.